These 32 T cell receptor beta chains were all obtained from the same sample, sequenced in a study of cytomegalovirus exposure and HLA in healthy donors. Both 60 Vbeta primers and 13 Jbeta primers went into the PCR. The repertoire was sequenced with immunoSEQ multiplex PCR; TCRdb's copy has only in-frame clones and lacks some. The sample lists 160,000 or so clones; over 60% were seen once. The sample was PBMCs. These receptors originate from a woman in her twenties or thirties in good health and CMV-seronegative.

V usage is TRBV5-1 and J usage is TRBJ1-6; TRBD1 aligns across 7 bases. The CDR3 covers 15 residues. Trimming at V came to 4 bases and at J to 7 bases, leaving 8 bases not matched to a gene. CDR1 is SGHRS, CDR2 YFSETQ, per germline. CDR3 protein: CASSLQGPTNSPLHF. As DNA, the CDR3 is TGCGCCAGCAGCCTACAGGGGCCGACCAATTCACCCCTCCACTTT.

CDR3 bases: TGTGCCAGCAGCCAAGACCCCGGAGAAATCAACTATGGCTACACCTTC. Protein: CASSQDPGEINYGYTF. The chain combines TRBV4-2 with TRBJ1-2, with D hard to call. CDR3 size: 16 residues. Germline assignment: CDR1 LGHNA and CDR2 YNFKEQ. The V end lost 0 bases, the J end lost 2 bases, and 13 bases lay between the germline ends.

The chain joins TRBV5-6 to TRBJ2-5, with D maybe TRBD1 (6 bases). The germline V gene encodes CDR1 SGHDT and CDR2 YYEEEE. This CDR3 region has 14 residues. Trimming shortened V by 2 bases and J by 3 bases, and 11 bases separated the two germline ends. The CDR3 is CASSLIRGEETQYF. CDR3 coding DNA: TGTGCCAGCAGCTTAATCAGGGGAGAAGAGACCCAGTACTTC.

This clone was observed a handful of times. This chain links TRBV5-5 with TRBJ1-2; a possible D gene is TRBD1 (5 bases). V was cut by 1 base and J by 3 bases, with 7 bases left in between. Germline assignment: CDR1 SGHKS and CDR2 YYEKEE (reference sequence). The CDR3 has 13 residues. CDR3 DNA: TGTGCCAGCAGCTTGTCGGGGGACTATGGCTACACCTTC. Translating it yields CASSLSGDYGYTF.

The V gene is TRBV6-5, the J gene TRBJ2-7; 9 nucleotides agree with TRBD1. Germline values: CDR1 MNHEY, CDR2 SVGAGI. The V segment lost 0 bases and the J segment 2 bases; nucleotides outside the gene matches: 2. This CDR3 is built from 15 residues. As DNA, the CDR3 is TGTGCCAGCAGTTACTCGGGGACAGGGACCTACGAGCAGTACTTC. It yields the protein CASSYSGTGTYEQYF.

The chain links TRBV6-6 to TRBJ2-5; tentative D call: TRBD2 (6 bases). Trimming stripped 2 bases from V and 4 bases from J, with 8 bases between. Per germline, CDR1 MNHNY and CDR2 SVGAGI (reference sequence). This CDR3 spans 13 amino acids. The CDR3 here is CASSYVEGETQYF. CDR3 coding DNA: TGTGCCAGCAGTTACGTGGAGGGAGAGACCCAGTACTTC.

The sample holds a few counts of this clone. This chain uses TRBV11-2 with TRBJ1-1, with TRBD1 as a possible D gene (5 bases). The V and J ends lost 2 bases and 6 bases respectively, with 19 bases between them. This CDR3 is 16 amino acids long. Germline V gene data show CDR1 as SGHAT and CDR2 as FQNNGV. CDR3 sequence: CASSLSGNRKGAEAFF. The CDR3 DNA is TGTGCCAGCAGCTTAAGTGGGAACAGGAAAGGGGCTGAAGCTTTCTTT.

The V and J genes are TRBV18 and TRBJ2-3; D possibly corresponds to TRBD2 (6 bases). The CDR3 is 16 amino acids. Trimming removed 6 bases from V and 1 base from J, with 17 bases in between. Germline V gene lookup returns CDR1 KGHSH and CDR2 LQKENI. The CDR3 here is CASSHGGSSRTDTQYF. CDR3 nucleotides: TGTGCCAGCTCCCACGGGGGATCTTCACGCACAGATACGCAGTATTTT.

The chain joins TRBV28 to TRBJ1-5; D gene uncertain. The CDR3 runs 13 residues. Looked up from germline, CDR1 is MDHEN and CDR2 is SYDVKM. The V and J ends lost 6 bases and 5 bases respectively, with 11 bases between them. The CDR3: CASRGLAYQPQHF. The CDR3 region has the DNA TGTGCCAGCAGAGGGCTAGCATATCAGCCCCAGCATTTT.

This clone was counted only a few times. The chain uses TRBV7-2 and TRBJ1-1; D possibly corresponds to TRBD1 (5 bases). The CDR3 spans 15 residues. V lost 2 bases, J lost 5 bases, and 15 bases lay in between. Germline lookup yields CDR1 SGHTA and CDR2 FQGNSA. In nucleotides, the CDR3 is TGTGCCAGCAGCTTACAGGGTACCATGAGGACTGAAGCTTTCTTT. This codes for CASSLQGTMRTEAFF. The full variable domain, with the rest looked up from reference TRBV7-2 and TRBJ1-1, is GAGVSQSPSNKVTEKGKDVELRCDPISGHTALYWYRQSLGQGLEFLIYFQGNSAPDKSGLPSDRFSAERTGGSVSTLTIQRTQQEDSAVYLCASSLQGTMRTEAFFGQGTRLTVV.

V and J are TRBV15 and TRBJ1-5; D unresolved. Trimming stripped 1 base from V and 4 bases from J, with 8 bases between. CDR3 length: 14 amino acids. The germline CDR1 and CDR2 sequences are LNHNV and YYDKDF (reference sequence). The CDR3 spells CATSRGAGNQPQHF. The CDR3 nucleotides read TGTGCCACCAGCAGAGGGGCGGGAAATCAGCCCCAGCATTTT.

This chain uses TRBV4-1 with TRBJ1-2; 9 positions agree with TRBD1. This CDR3 has 15 residues. The germline gives CDR1 MGHRA, CDR2 YSYEKL. Germline trimming cut 4 bases from V and 5 bases from J; bases unmatched to any gene: 8. The CDR3 spells CASSLGTGWLYGYTF. The CDR3 bases are TGCGCCAGCAGCCTAGGGACAGGGTGGTTGTATGGCTACACCTTC.

As for this clone: The sample contains more than one DNA sequence encoding this CDR3. The rearrangement links TRBV5-1 to TRBJ2-1, with D maybe TRBD2 (5 bases). CDR3 length equals 14 residues. Trimming removed 4 bases at V and 4 bases at J, with 12 bases between. The germline V gene encodes CDR1 SGHRS and CDR2 YFSETQ. The CDR3 coding sequence is TGCGCCAGCAGCCCCTCTGGCGGGTACAATGAGCAGTTCTTC. Protein: CASSPSGGYNEQFF. The variable domain in full, completed from reference TRBV5-1 and TRBJ2-1, reads KAGVTQTPRYLIKTRGQQVTLSCSPISGHRSVSWYQQTPGQGLQFLFEYFSETQRNKGNFPGRFSGRQFSNSRSEMNVSTLELGDSALYLCASSPSGGYNEQFFGPGTRLTVL.

The genes are TRBV28 and TRBJ2-1, with no clear D. The CDR3 spans 11 residues. The V gene's germline CDR1 is MDHEN and CDR2 SYDVKM. V shed 2 bases and J shed 8 bases, with 4 bases lying between them. CDR3 DNA sequence: TGTGCCAGCAGTTTAGGCTATGAGCAGTTCTTC. This codes for CASSLGYEQFF. Based on the CDR3 plus reference TRBV28 and TRBJ2-1, the full variable domain is DVKVTQSSRYLVKRTGEKVFLECVQDMDHENMFWYRQDPGLGLRLIYFSYDVKMKEKGDIPEGYSVSREKKERFSLILESASTNQTSMYLCASSLGYEQFFGPGTRLTVL.

V gene TRBV19 combines with J gene TRBJ1-5; TRBD1 aligns across 7 bases. The CDR3 spans 15 residues. J gave up 4 bases and V 8 bases, and 11 bases lay outside the gene matches. Germline V gene sequence: CDR1 LNHDA, CDR2 SQIVND (reference sequence). CDR3 nucleotides: TGTGCCAGTTCAAACTCGGGACAGTCAAATCAGCCCCAGCATTTT. The encoded protein is CASSNSGQSNQPQHF.

This clone was counted between two and nine times. The rearrangement uses TRBV7-7 and TRBJ2-2; 9 positions match TRBD1. CDR1 SSHAT and CDR2 FNYEAQ come from the germline V gene (reference sequence). The CDR3 consists of 15 residues. V shed 5 bases and J 5 bases; nucleotides not matched to a gene: 6. CDR3 in amino acids: CASSPRTGVTGELFF. CDR3 coding DNA: TGTGCCAGCAGCCCGCGGACAGGGGTGACCGGGGAGCTGTTTTTT.

This chain uses TRBV5-4 with TRBJ2-1, with D hard to call. The germline V gene encodes CDR1 SGHNT and CDR2 YYREEE (reference sequence). V dropped 4 bases and J dropped 5 bases, with 10 bases sitting between them. CDR3 length: 13 residues. CDR3 region: CASSRATDNEQFF. CDR3 sequence (DNA): TGTGCCAGCAGCCGAGCCACAGACAATGAGCAGTTCTTC.

In its sample, this clone was seen a few times. The V and J genes are TRBV2 and TRBJ2-5, with 9 bases aligning to TRBD1. Near its end, the DNA agrees better with TRBJ2-7, so the J call may be wrong. Germline values: CDR1 SNHLY, CDR2 FYNNEI. There are 14 residues in the CDR3. In DNA form, the CDR3 reads TGTGCCAGCAGCGCAGGGGACAGGGCATACGAGCAGTACTTC. Translation gives CASSAGDRAYEQYF.

The chain has TRBV7-3 and TRBJ2-2; a weak D match, TRBD2 (6 bases). With 5 bases removed from V and 3 bases from J, the gap between germline ends came to 13 bases. This CDR3 is 15 amino acids long. CDR1 is SGHTA, CDR2 FQGTGA, per germline. The CDR3 DNA follows: TGTGCCAGCAGCAGACGGACTACCGACACCGGGGAGCTGTTTTTT. It specifies CASSRRTTDTGELFF.

The chain employs TRBV30 and TRBJ2-1; TRBD2 is a possible D gene (5 bases). V was cut by 5 bases and J by 8 bases, with 10 bases left in between. There are 11 residues in the CDR3. Germline CDR1 reads GTSNPN; CDR2 reads SVGIG (reference sequence). DNA of the CDR3: TGTGCCTGGTCGGGGAGCCATGAGCAGTTCTTC. It encodes CAWSGSHEQFF.

The chain uses TRBV5-1 and TRBJ2-7, with D possibly matching TRBD2 (5 bases). This CDR3 spans 14 amino acids. CDR1 and CDR2 from the germline V gene are SGHRS and YFSETQ. The V and J ends lost 4 bases and 6 bases respectively, with 17 bases between them. The CDR3 spells CASSTGVALGEQYF. CDR3 DNA: TGCGCCAGCAGCACCGGGGTAGCTTTGGGCGAGCAGTACTTC.

The CDR3 protein is CASSSLAGGPTGELFF. CDR3 bases: TGTGCCAGCAGCTCTCTAGCGGGAGGGCCTACCGGGGAGCTGTTTTTT. The chain carries TRBV11-1 and TRBJ2-2; 12 positions match TRBD2. The CDR3 consists of 16 residues. V dropped 4 bases and J dropped 5; count of bases not matched to a gene: 5. CDR1 and CDR2 (germline): SGHAT, FQDESV (reference sequence).

The V call is TRBV5-1, the J call TRBJ2-7; tentative D call: TRBD2 (6 bases). The length of the CDR3 is 16 residues. Germline V gene data show CDR1 as SGHRS and CDR2 as YFSETQ. The V and J ends lost 0 bases and 6 bases respectively, with 19 bases between them. CDR3 bases: TGCGCCAGCAGCTTGGCCGGGGGTGGGAGGTATGGCGAGCAGTACTTC. Protein sequence: CASSLAGGGRYGEQYF.

This clone was seen a handful of times. V usage is TRBV27 and J usage is TRBJ2-1; 7 positions match TRBD2. Germline V gene lookup returns CDR1 MNHEY and CDR2 SMNVEV (reference sequence). Unmatched junction bases numbered 6, after V lost 3 bases and J lost 1 base. The CDR3 sequence is 16 residues long. The CDR3 nucleotides are TGTGCCAGCAGTTTGGGGGGGTACAGTTCCTACAATGAGCAGTTCTTC. Protein product: CASSLGGYSSYNEQFF.

The CDR3 DNA is TGTGCCAGCAGTGAAAGGACAGGGATCTACGAGCAGTACTTC. It encodes CASSERTGIYEQYF. This chain joins TRBV2 and TRBJ2-7, with 8 bases matching TRBD1. The ends lost 2 bases at V and 3 bases at J; junction bases unmatched: 3. The CDR3 totals 14 residues. The V gene's germline CDR1 is SNHLY and CDR2 FYNNEI.

The chain couples TRBV19 to TRBJ2-3, with a possible D match to TRBD1 (5 bases). The CDR3 is 15 amino acids. Germline V lookup: CDR1 LNHDA, CDR2 SQIVND (reference sequence). Trimming took 4 bases from V and 0 from J, leaving 11 bases between them. The CDR3 reads CASSTYRTSTDTQYF. CDR3 nucleotides: TGTGCCAGTAGTACTTACAGGACCAGCACAGATACGCAGTATTTT.

A few counts support this clone. The chain couples TRBV11-3 to TRBJ2-3; D remains unclear. This CDR3 region has 13 residues. Trimming cost V 6 bases and J 7 bases, with 14 bases left between them. CDR1 SGHNT and CDR2 YENEEA come from the germline V gene. CDR3 amino acids: CASRTREENTQYF. CDR3 coding DNA: TGTGCCAGCAGAACCCGAGAGGAAAATACGCAGTATTTT.

J is TRBJ1-5 and V is TRBV19, with 8 bases lining up with TRBD1. Germline CDR1 is LNHDA and CDR2 is SQIVND (reference sequence). The CDR3 is 17 amino acids. With V trimmed by 6 bases and J by 1 base, 11 bases remained unmatched. Written as DNA, the CDR3 is TGTGCCAGTAGCTTGGGACAGGATATTTTAAGCAATCAGCCCCAGCATTTT. Its protein is CASSLGQDILSNQPQHF. The whole variable domain, remainder taken from reference TRBV19 and TRBJ1-5, is DGGITQSPKYLFRKEGQNVTLSCEQNLNHDAMYWYRQDPGQGLRLIYYSQIVNDFQKGDIAEGYSVSREKKESFPLTVTSAQKNPTAFYLCASSLGQDILSNQPQHFGDGTRLSIL.

The sample holds a few counts of this clone. V and J are TRBV7-9 and TRBJ2-5; D is undetermined. The J call may be mistaken, given a closer DNA end match to TRBJ2-7. Per germline, CDR1 SEHNR and CDR2 FQNEAQ (reference sequence). The length of the CDR3 is 14 residues. The CDR3 nucleotides are TGTGCCAGCAGCTTATTCGGCGGTACCTACGAGCAGTACTTC. Protein product: CASSLFGGTYEQYF.

This clone was seen more than once but under ten times. The chain combines TRBV7-8 with TRBJ2-5; TRBD2 agrees at 7 bases. The end of the DNA is better explained by TRBJ2-7, so the J call may be wrong. This CDR3 is 18 amino acids long. From germline, CDR1 is SGHVS and CDR2 FQNEAQ. The CDR3 here is CASSLALWWAGEGYEQYF. The CDR3 DNA reads as TGTGCCAGCAGCTTAGCGCTGTGGTGGGCGGGAGAGGGATACGAGCAGTACTTC.

V gene TRBV4-2 combines with J gene TRBJ2-1, with a tentative D call TRBD2 (5 bases). The germline gives CDR1 LGHNA, CDR2 YNFKEQ. Trimming left V 2 bases short and J 0 bases short, with 11 bases between. The CDR3 consists of 16 residues. The CDR3 DNA reads TGTGCCAGCAGCCAACGCGGGTCGAGCTCCTACAATGAGCAGTTCTTC. It encodes CASSQRGSSSYNEQFF.

The chain links TRBV28 to TRBJ2-7; D is uncertain. From germline, CDR1 is MDHEN and CDR2 SYDVKM. V was cut by 6 bases and J by 5 bases, with 11 bases left in between. The CDR3 runs 12 residues. CDR3 residues: CASSQIKNEQYF. CDR3 in DNA: TGTGCCAGCAGCCAGATAAAAAACGAGCAGTACTTC.